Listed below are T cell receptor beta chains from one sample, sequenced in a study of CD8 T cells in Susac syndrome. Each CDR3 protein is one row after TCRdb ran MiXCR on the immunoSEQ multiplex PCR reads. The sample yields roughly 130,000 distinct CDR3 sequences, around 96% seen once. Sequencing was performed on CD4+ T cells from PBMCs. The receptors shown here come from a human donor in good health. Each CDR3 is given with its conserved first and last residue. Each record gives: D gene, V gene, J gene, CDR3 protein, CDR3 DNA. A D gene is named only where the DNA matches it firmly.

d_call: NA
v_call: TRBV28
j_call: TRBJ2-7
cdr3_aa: CASSLDQGTHEQYF
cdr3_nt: TGTGCCAGCAGTTTAGACCAGGGCACCCACGAGCAGTACTTC

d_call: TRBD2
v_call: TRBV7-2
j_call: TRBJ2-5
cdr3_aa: CASSLEGLEQETQYF
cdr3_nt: TGTGCCAGCAGCTTAGAGGGACTAGAGCAAGAGACCCAGTACTTC

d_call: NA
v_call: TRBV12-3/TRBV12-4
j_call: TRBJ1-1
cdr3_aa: CASSLAGHTEAFF
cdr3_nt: TGTGCCAGCAGTTTAGCAGGTCACACTGAAGCTTTCTTT

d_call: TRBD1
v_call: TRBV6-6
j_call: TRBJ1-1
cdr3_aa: CASSSGGGQAEAFF
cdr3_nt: TGTGCCAGCAGTTCTGGAGGGGGACAGGCTGAAGCTTTCTTT

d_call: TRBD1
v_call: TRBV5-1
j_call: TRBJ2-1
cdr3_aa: CASSLEGTGNEQFF
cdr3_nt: TGCGCCAGCAGCTTGGAAGGGACAGGGAATGAGCAGTTCTTC

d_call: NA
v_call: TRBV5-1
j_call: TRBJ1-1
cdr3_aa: CASSPGGVQRSIEAFF
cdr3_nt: TGCGCCAGCAGCCCTGGAGGCGTACAGCGTAGTATTGAAGCTTTCTTT

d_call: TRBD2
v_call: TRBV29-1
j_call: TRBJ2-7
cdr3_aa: CSVWGGSSYEQYF
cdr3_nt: TGCAGCGTTTGGGGGGGGAGCTCCTACGAGCAGTACTTC

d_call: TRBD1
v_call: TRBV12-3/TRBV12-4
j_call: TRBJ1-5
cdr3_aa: CASTNSPGQRNQPQHF
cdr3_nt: TGTGCCAGCACCAATTCCCCGGGACAGAGGAATCAGCCCCAGCATTTT

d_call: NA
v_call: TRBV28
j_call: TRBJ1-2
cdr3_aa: CASSWGRYGYTF
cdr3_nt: TGTGCCAGCTCTTGGGGACGCTATGGCTACACCTTC

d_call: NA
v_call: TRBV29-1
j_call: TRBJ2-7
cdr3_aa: CSVVGGRGKTYEQYF
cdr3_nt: TGCAGCGTTGTGGGGGGTCGGGGGAAAACCTACGAGCAGTACTTC

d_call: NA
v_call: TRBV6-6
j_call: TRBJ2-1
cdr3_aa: CASSPSLVRWEQFF
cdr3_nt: TGTGCCAGCAGTCCCTCCCTCGTCAGATGGGAGCAGTTCTTC

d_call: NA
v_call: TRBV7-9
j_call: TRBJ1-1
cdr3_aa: CASSLQGPEAFF
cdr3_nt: TGTGCCAGCAGCTTACAAGGTCCTGAAGCTTTCTTT

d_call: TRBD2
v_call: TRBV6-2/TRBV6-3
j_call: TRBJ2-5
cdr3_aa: CASSSPLTSGRATGETQYF
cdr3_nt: TGTGCCAGCAGTTCGCCTCTGACTAGCGGGAGGGCTACGGGAGAGACCCAGTACTTC

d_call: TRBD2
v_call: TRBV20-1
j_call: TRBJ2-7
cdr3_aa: CSASTSGRSEQYF
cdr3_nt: TGCAGTGCTAGTACTAGCGGGAGATCCGAGCAGTACTTC

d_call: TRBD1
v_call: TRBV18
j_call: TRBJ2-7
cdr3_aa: CASSLPGQGLYEQYF
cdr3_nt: TGTGCCAGCTCACTCCCGGGACAGGGGTTGTACGAGCAGTACTTC

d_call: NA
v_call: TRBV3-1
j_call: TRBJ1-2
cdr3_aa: CASSRGTGFGYTF
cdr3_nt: TGTGCCAGCAGCCGAGGGACCGGCTTTGGCTACACCTTC